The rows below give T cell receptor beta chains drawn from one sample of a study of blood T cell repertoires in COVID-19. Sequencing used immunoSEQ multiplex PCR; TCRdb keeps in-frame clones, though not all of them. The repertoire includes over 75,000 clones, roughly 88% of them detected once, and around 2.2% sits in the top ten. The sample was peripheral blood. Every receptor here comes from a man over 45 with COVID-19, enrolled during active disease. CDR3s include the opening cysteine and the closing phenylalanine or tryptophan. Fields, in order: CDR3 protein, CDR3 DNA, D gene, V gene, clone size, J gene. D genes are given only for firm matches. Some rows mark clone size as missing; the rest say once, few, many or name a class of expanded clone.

CASSFSGDKGYTF	TGTGCCAGCAGCTTCTCCGGGGACAAAGGCTACACCTTC	-	TRBV7-3	-	TRBJ1-2
CASSVGGRYEQFF	TGTGCCAGCAGCGTCGGGGGGCGCTATGAGCAGTTCTTC	-	TRBV9	-	TRBJ2-1
CASSTLSQGKDEKLFF	TGTGCCAGCAGCACGTTATCCCAGGGTAAGGATGAAAAACTGTTTTTT	-	TRBV21-1	-	TRBJ1-4
CSASGQGTGLSYNEQFF	TGCAGTGCTAGTGGACAGGGTACGGGGCTTTCCTACAATGAGCAGTTCTTC	TRBD1	TRBV20-1	-	TRBJ2-1
CASMRGPHEQYF	TGTGCCAGCATGAGGGGGCCCCACGAGCAGTACTTC	TRBD1	TRBV6-5	-	TRBJ2-7
CAIRQTDRTDTQYF	TGTGCCATCAGACAGACCGATCGCACAGATACGCAGTATTTT	-	TRBV10-3	-	TRBJ2-3
CATMKQDSNNQPQHF	TGTGCCACCATGAAACAGGACAGCAATAATCAGCCCCAGCATTTT	-	TRBV6-5	-	TRBJ1-5
CASSQDRTGGSQETQYF	TGCGCCAGCAGCCAAGATAGGACAGGGGGTAGCCAAGAGACCCAGTACTTC	TRBD1	TRBV4-3	-	TRBJ2-5
CASSLDPATGYYSYEQYF	TGTGCCAGCAGCTTAGACCCAGCGACAGGGTATTACTCCTACGAGCAGTACTTC	TRBD1	TRBV11-2	-	TRBJ2-7
CASQVGGARNEQFF	TGTGCCAGCCAAGTCGGGGGGGCCCGCAATGAGCAGTTCTTC	TRBD2	TRBV7-9	-	TRBJ2-1
CATSDPAVRRLADVSNTGELFF	TGTGCCACCAGTGACCCCGCGGTAAGACGACTAGCGGATGTATCGAACACCGGGGAGCTGTTTTTT	TRBD2	TRBV24-1	few	TRBJ2-2
CASSEASRQGNYGYTF	TGTGCCAGCAGTGAAGCCTCACGACAGGGGAACTATGGCTACACCTTC	TRBD1	TRBV2	-	TRBJ1-2
CASTTGDRGGEQYF	TGTGCCAGTACCACGGGGGACAGGGGCGGCGAGCAGTACTTC	TRBD1	TRBV19	-	TRBJ2-7
CASSHPQGFDNSPLHF	TGCGCCAGCAGCCATCCACAGGGCTTTGATAATTCACCCCTCCACTTT	-	TRBV4-1	-	TRBJ1-6
CASSNRDRGFLQETQYF	TGTGCCAGCAGCAACCGGGACAGGGGATTTCTCCAAGAGACCCAGTACTTC	TRBD1	TRBV5-5	-	TRBJ2-5
CASSLRPGQGFYEQFF	TGTGCCAGTAGTTTGAGACCGGGACAGGGTTTCTATGAGCAGTTCTTC	TRBD1	TRBV19	-	TRBJ2-1
CASSLGGTSQNTEAFF	TGCGCCAGCAGCTTGGGTGGGACATCGCAGAACACTGAAGCTTTCTTT	-	TRBV5-1	-	TRBJ1-1
CASSKRQGVTGELFF	TGTGCCAGCAGTAAAAGACAGGGGGTCACCGGGGAGCTGTTTTTT	TRBD1	TRBV2	-	TRBJ2-2
CASGATHRGDGYTF	TGTGCCAGCGGAGCTACCCACAGGGGGGATGGCTACACCTTC	TRBD1	TRBV9	-	TRBJ1-2
CSVGETRNTGELFF	TGCAGCGTTGGGGAGACCAGGAACACCGGGGAGCTGTTTTTT	-	TRBV29-1	-	TRBJ2-2
CASSGTGAVQETQYF	TGTGCCAGCAGCGGGACAGGCGCGGTGCAAGAGACCCAGTACTTC	TRBD1	TRBV2	-	TRBJ2-5
CATSDARLNSEKLFF	TGTGCCACCAGTGATGCCAGGTTAAACTCTGAAAAACTGTTTTTT	-	TRBV24-1	-	TRBJ1-4
CASSSGTVSYEQYF	TGTGCCAGCAGCTCCGGGACAGTGTCCTACGAGCAGTACTTC	TRBD1	TRBV27	-	TRBJ2-7
CASSERAGGWYEQYF	TGTGCCAGCAGTGAACGGGCAGGGGGCTGGTACGAGCAGTACTTC	TRBD1	TRBV6-1	-	TRBJ2-7
CATSDAGLYGYTF	TGTGCCACCAGTGACGCAGGACTCTATGGCTACACCTTC	-	TRBV24-1	-	TRBJ1-2
CASSYGQGREKLFF	TGCGCCAGCAGCTACGGACAGGGTCGGGAAAAACTGTTTTTT	TRBD1	TRBV5-1	-	TRBJ1-4
CASSRDNQPQHF	TGTGCCAGCAGCCGGGACAATCAGCCCCAGCATTTT	-	TRBV12-3/TRBV12-4	-	TRBJ1-5
CASSSGGAGNTIYF	TGTGCCAGCAGCTCCGGGGGGGCTGGAAACACCATATATTTT	-	TRBV7-9	-	TRBJ1-3